In this sample, the clone carrying this TCR beta chain turned up many times. Its target is not known. The data belong to a study of naive and memory T cell subsets. Study results and limitations: A clonotype means one alpha or beta sequence, not an alpha/beta pair.

The beta constant-region primer was an equimolar mix of two oligonucleotides covering TRBC1 and TRBC2. The cDNA 3' end received a ligated single-stranded oligonucleotide carrying the SP2 primer and a 12-nucleotide UMI. TCRdb re-called the UMI-ligation and nested PCR reads through MiXCR, storing one row per CDR3 protein. The sample shows 81,000 or so distinct CDR3 sequences, 7% to 8% of them seen only once. This sequence was found in a human donor in good health. Sample: central memory CD4+ T cells from blood.

CDR3 in amino acids: CASSYSIKDTDTQYF. For the CDR3, the DNA is TGTGCCAGCAGTTACTCGATAAAGGACACAGATACGCAGTATTTT. V and J are TRBV6-6 and TRBJ2-3; D remains unclear. Germline V CDR1 and CDR2: MNHNY, SVGAGI (reference sequence). This CDR3 has 15 amino acids. The V gene lost 0 bases and the J gene lost 2 bases, with 9 bases spanning the gap.